This T cell receptor (beta chain) was captured in a study of CD8 T cells in Susac syndrome (dated by TCRdb to between 2017 and 2020). For the wider study: Whether CD8+ T cell activation and differentiation in Susac syndrome was antigen driven was tested using repertoire sequencing. The clonality of the CD8+ T cell repertoire was compared across about 12 healthy donors, 14 Susac syndrome patients and about 15 multiple sclerosis patients. Study-level results and caveats: The study acknowledged that relatively few individuals were included in the TCR sequencing and HLA analysis.

RNA was extracted using the RNeasy kit, and roughly 0.45 to 1 microgram was reverse transcribed with random hexamers. TCR beta CDR3 regions were amplified with the immunoSEQ multiplex PCR assay covering 54 Vbeta and 13 Jbeta segments. To correct PCR amplification bias, a synthetic template baseline was used for both primer optimization and computational correction. As for the authors' bioinformatics: Reads were assigned to V, D and J genes according to IMGT and analyzed in immunoSEQ Analyzer, with only productive sequences retained. Clonality was calculated as one minus the Shannon entropy normalized by log2 of the number of productive unique sequences. Public and private clones were assessed among the 100 most prevalent clones of each patient and control. A clone was defined as Susac-specific if it was absent from the healthy and MS cohorts, from 950 to 1,300 published viral clones and from other ImmuneACCESS disease sequences. TCRdb reanalyzed the raw reads on its own, using fastp at Q25 for trimming and MiXCR for clone calling, and kept in-frame beta chains. Identical CDR3 protein sequences are pooled into one entry, listed with their most common genes and DNA. The authors' filters were not applied to this entry. The sample table holds about 440,000 distinct CDR3 sequences, of which roughly 85% were seen once. About 0.1% of the sample belongs to the ten largest clones.

The CDR3 runs 15 residues from the cysteine to the phenylalanine. Just CDR3 DNA is preserved here, 45 bases in frame from base 1. Trimming takes 4 bases off V and 4 bases off J; junction bases not matched to a gene: 8. For CDR1 and CDR2, the germline V gene lists SGHRS and YFSETQ. As for this clonotype: The antigen it recognizes is unknown. No per-base quality is available; no much larger clone lies one base away.

Peripheral blood CD8+ and CD4+ T cells from healthy donors, Susac syndrome patients and multiple sclerosis patients were profiled by high-throughput TCR beta sequencing. The multiple sclerosis controls were treatment-naive patients who had stable or active relapsing-remitting disease and met the revised McDonald criteria. Bulk CD8+ and CD4+ T cells were purified by magnetic negative isolation, while CD8+ TEMRA cells were enriched using FACS. Blood was drawn into EDTA tubes, processed within 24 hours, and PBMCs were isolated by density gradient centrifugation. PBMCs intended for TCR sequencing were frozen in liquid nitrogen and were later thawed in a 37 degrees C water bath. A purity of at least 90% was achieved for sorted or isolated CD4+, CD8+ and CD8+ TEMRA cells.

This receptor was taken from a human donor with multiple sclerosis. The sequence is built from TRBV5-1 and TRBJ2-1; 7 of the junction bases match TRBD1. The sequenced sample was CD8+ T cells from PBMCs. The CDR3 corresponds to CASSVGRGSYNEQFF. The sequenced DNA: TGCGCCAGCAGCGTCGGCAGGGGGTCGTACAATGAGCAGTTCTTC.